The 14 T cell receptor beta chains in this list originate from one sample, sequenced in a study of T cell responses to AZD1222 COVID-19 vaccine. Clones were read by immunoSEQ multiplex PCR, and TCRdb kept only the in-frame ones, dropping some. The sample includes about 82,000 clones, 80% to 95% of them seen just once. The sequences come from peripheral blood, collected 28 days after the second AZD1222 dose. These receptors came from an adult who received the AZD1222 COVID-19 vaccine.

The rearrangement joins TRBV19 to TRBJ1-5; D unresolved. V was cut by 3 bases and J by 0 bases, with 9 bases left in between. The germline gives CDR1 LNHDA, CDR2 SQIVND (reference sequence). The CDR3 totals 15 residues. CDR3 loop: CASSIAPYSNQPQHF. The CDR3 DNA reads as TGTGCCAGTAGTATCGCCCCGTATAGCAATCAGCCCCAGCATTTT.

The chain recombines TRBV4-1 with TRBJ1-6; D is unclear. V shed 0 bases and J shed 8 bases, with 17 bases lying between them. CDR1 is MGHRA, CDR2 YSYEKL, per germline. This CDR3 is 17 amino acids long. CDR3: CASSQEWRVWRDSPLHF. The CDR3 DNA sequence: TGCGCCAGCAGCCAAGAATGGAGGGTCTGGAGGGATTCACCCCTCCACTTT.

CDR3 residues: CASTIGYGYTF. The CDR3 DNA follows: TGTGCCAGCACAATCGGCTATGGCTACACCTTC. The chain is built from TRBV2 and TRBJ1-2; D unresolved. The V and J ends lost 7 bases and 4 bases respectively, with 7 bases between them. This CDR3 has 11 residues. Germline V gives CDR1 SNHLY, CDR2 FYNNEI.

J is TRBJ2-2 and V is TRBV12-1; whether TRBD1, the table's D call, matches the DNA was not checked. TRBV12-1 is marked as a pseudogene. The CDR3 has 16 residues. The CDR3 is CASSFQGQGSTGELFF. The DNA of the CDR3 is TGTGCCAGCAGCTTTCAAGGACAGGGGTCGACCGGGGAGCTGTTTTTT.

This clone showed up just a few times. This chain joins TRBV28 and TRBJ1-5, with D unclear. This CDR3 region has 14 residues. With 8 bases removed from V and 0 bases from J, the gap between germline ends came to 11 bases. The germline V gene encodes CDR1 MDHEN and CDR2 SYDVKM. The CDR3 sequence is CASCAGNSNQPQHF. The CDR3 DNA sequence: TGTGCCAGCTGCGCTGGCAATAGCAATCAGCCCCAGCATTTT. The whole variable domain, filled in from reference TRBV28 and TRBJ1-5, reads DVKVTQSSRYLVKRTGEKVFLECVQDMDHENMFWYRQDPGLGLRLIYFSYDVKMKEKGDIPEGYSVSREKKERFSLILESASTNQTSMYLCASCAGNSNQPQHFGDGTRLSIL.

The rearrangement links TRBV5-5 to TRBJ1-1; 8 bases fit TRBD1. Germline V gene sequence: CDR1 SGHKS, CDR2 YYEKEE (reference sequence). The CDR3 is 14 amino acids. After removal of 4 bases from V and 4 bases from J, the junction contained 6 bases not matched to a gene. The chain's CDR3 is CASSPWTGITEAFF. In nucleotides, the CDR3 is TGTGCCAGCAGCCCCTGGACAGGGATCACTGAAGCTTTCTTT.

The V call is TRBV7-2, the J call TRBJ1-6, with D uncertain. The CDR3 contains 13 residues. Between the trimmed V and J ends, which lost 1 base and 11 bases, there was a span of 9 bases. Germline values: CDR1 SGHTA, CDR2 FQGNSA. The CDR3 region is CASSLVVDPPLHF. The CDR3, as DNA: TGTGCCAGCAGCTTAGTCGTAGATCCACCCCTCCACTTT.

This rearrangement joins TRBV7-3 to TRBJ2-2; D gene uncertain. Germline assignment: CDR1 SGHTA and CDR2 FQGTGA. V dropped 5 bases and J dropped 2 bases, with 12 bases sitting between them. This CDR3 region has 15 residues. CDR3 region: CASSPHGPNTGELFF. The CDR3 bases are TGTGCCAGCAGCCCCCACGGGCCTAACACCGGGGAGCTGTTTTTT.

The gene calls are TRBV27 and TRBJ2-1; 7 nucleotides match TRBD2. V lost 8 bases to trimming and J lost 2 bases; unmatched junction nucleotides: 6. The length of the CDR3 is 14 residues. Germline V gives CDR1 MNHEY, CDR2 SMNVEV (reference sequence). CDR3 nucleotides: TGTGCCAGCGGACTTGCGGGGGCCTACAATGAGCAGTTCTTC. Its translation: CASGLAGAYNEQFF.

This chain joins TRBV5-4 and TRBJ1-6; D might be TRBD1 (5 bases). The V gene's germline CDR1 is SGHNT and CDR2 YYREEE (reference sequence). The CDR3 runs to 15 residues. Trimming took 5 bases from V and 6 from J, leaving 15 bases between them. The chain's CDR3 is CASRRGDLTNSPLHF. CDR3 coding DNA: TGTGCCAGCAGGAGAGGGGACTTAACTAATTCACCCCTCCACTTT.

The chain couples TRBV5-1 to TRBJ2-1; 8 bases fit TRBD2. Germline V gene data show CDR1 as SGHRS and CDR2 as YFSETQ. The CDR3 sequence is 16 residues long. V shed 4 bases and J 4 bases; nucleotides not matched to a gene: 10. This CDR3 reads CASSMYGGASYNEQFF. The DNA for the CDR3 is TGCGCCAGCAGCATGTACGGGGGGGCCTCTTACAATGAGCAGTTCTTC.

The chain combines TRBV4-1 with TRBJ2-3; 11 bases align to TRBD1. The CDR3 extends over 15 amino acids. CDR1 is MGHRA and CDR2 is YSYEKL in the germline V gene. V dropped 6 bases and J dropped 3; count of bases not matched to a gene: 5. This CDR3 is CASRRDRGGTDTQYF. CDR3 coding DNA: TGCGCCAGCAGGCGGGACAGGGGGGGGACAGATACGCAGTATTTT.

CDR3 nucleotide sequence: TGTGCCAGCAGCTCCGCTGGGGGCATAAGCAATCAGCCCCAGCATTTT. Translating gives CASSSAGGISNQPQHF. The chain uses TRBV7-2 and TRBJ1-5; tentatively, D is TRBD1 (6 bases). This CDR3 region has 16 residues. The V gene lost 4 bases and the J gene lost 1 base, with 14 bases spanning the gap. CDR1 is SGHTA, CDR2 FQGNSA, per germline.

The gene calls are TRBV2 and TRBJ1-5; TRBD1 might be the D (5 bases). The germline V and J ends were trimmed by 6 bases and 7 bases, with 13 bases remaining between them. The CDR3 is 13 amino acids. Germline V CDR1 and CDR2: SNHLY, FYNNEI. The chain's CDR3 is CASRGSGLQPQHF. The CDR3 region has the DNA TGTGCCAGCAGGGGGTCAGGGCTGCAGCCCCAGCATTTT.